Following are 26 T cell receptor beta chains from one sample sequenced in a study of cytomegalovirus exposure and HLA in healthy donors. Libraries were prepared by immunoSEQ multiplex PCR; TCRdb keeps only in-frame clonotypes and omits some of them. The table includes under 200,000 clones, around 84% detected once. Sequencing was done on a sample of PBMCs. The receptors originated from a man younger than 35 in good health and CMV-seropositive.

This clone was counted once. The rearrangement links TRBV14 to TRBJ1-1; no definite D call. Germline V gene data show CDR1 as SGHDN and CDR2 as FVKESK. The CDR3 covers 13 residues. V gave up 0 bases and J gave up 8 bases, with 10 bases separating them. For the CDR3, the DNA is TGTGCCAGCAGCCAAGATTATTCGGGGGAAGCTTTCTTT. Protein product: CASSQDYSGEAFF.

The chain links TRBV4-2 to TRBJ2-6; no definite D call. The CDR3 consists of 15 residues. Germline loops: CDR1 LGHNA, CDR2 YNFKEQ. V lost 0 bases and J 4 bases, leaving 7 bases between the germline ends. Written as DNA, the CDR3 is TGTGCCAGCAGCCAAGACGCTACCGGGGCCAACGTCCTGACTTTC. Translation gives CASSQDATGANVLTF.

This rearrangement joins TRBV29-1 to TRBJ2-3; no firm D call. Germline loops: CDR1 SQVTM, CDR2 ANQGSEA. V was cut by 4 bases and J by 1 base, with 12 bases left in between. There are 14 residues in the CDR3. CDR3 in DNA: TGCAGCGTTGTACCCCAGTCCCGCACAGATACGCAGTATTTT. Encoded protein: CSVVPQSRTDTQYF.

V and J are TRBV5-8 and TRBJ1-1, with 11 bases matching TRBD1. The J segment lost 7 bases and the V segment lost 3 bases, leaving 8 bases of the junction unmatched. The V gene's germline CDR1 is SGHTS and CDR2 YDEGEE. The CDR3 is 15 residues long. The CDR3 is CASSYPGTGGVEAFF. The CDR3 nucleotides are TGTGCCAGCAGCTACCCCGGGACAGGGGGAGTTGAAGCTTTCTTT. Based on the CDR3 plus reference TRBV5-8 and TRBJ1-1, the full variable domain is EAGVTQSPTHLIKTRGQQATLRCSPISGHTSVYWYQQALGLGLQFLLWYDEGEERNRGNFPPRFSGRQFPNYSSELNVNALELEDSALYLCASSYPGTGGVEAFFGQGTRLTVV.

The V and J genes are TRBV9 and TRBJ2-3, with a possible D match to TRBD1 (6 bases). The CDR3 has 16 amino acids. Germline V lookup: CDR1 SGDLS, CDR2 YYNGEE. The V gene lost 4 bases and the J gene lost 4 bases, with 19 bases spanning the gap. CDR3 loop: CASSPDTGIGADTQYF. CDR3 bases: TGTGCCAGCAGCCCCGACACAGGGATAGGTGCAGATACGCAGTATTTT.

As DNA, the CDR3 is TGTGCCAGCCTTAGACAGGGAGCGAACTATGGCTACACCTTC. Translating it yields CASLRQGANYGYTF. The V call is TRBV5-6, the J call TRBJ1-2; 7 positions match TRBD1. Germline V gene data show CDR1 as SGHDT and CDR2 as YYEEEE. V was pared by 7 bases and J by 2 bases, with 8 bases of the junction left unmatched. The CDR3 is 14 amino acids.

V gene TRBV11-2 combines with J gene TRBJ2-5; D possibly corresponds to TRBD2 (5 bases). Between the trimmed V and J ends, which lost 1 base and 3 bases, there was a span of 9 bases. This CDR3 has 14 amino acids. Germline values: CDR1 SGHAT, CDR2 FQNNGV. CDR3 amino acids: CASSLGLREETQYF. As DNA, the CDR3 is TGTGCCAGCAGCTTAGGACTACGGGAAGAGACCCAGTACTTC.

This clone was seen only a few times. The chain couples TRBV5-5 to TRBJ1-3; D unclear. CDR3 length equals 14 residues. Germline V gene sequence: CDR1 SGHKS, CDR2 YYEKEE (reference sequence). The ends were cut back, 4 bases at V and 0 bases at J, with 8 bases in the middle. The CDR3 DNA follows: TGTGCCAGCAGCCCCCAGTCCTCTGGAAACACCATATATTTT. This encodes CASSPQSSGNTIYF.

The chain couples TRBV27 to TRBJ2-7; 7 bases fit TRBD1. CDR1 MNHEY and CDR2 SMNVEV come from the germline V gene (reference sequence). The CDR3 loop spans 13 amino acids. Unmatched junction bases numbered 5, after V lost 6 bases and J lost 3 bases. The CDR3 DNA reads as TGTGCCAGCAGACCACAGGGGCTCTACGAGCAGTACTTC. It specifies CASRPQGLYEQYF.

This chain connects TRBV4-2 to TRBJ2-1; TRBD2 aligns across 11 bases. The V gene's germline CDR1 is LGHNA and CDR2 YNFKEQ. The CDR3 is made up of 17 amino acids. Trimming at V came to 4 bases and at J to 5 bases, leaving 10 bases not matched to a gene. The CDR3 region is CASSPLWVLAGDNEQFF. CDR3 sequence (DNA): TGTGCCAGCAGCCCCCTTTGGGTACTAGCGGGGGACAATGAGCAGTTCTTC.

The chain carries TRBV27 and TRBJ2-7; D perhaps matches TRBD1 (5 bases). Germline values: CDR1 MNHEY, CDR2 SMNVEV (reference sequence). V gave up 0 bases and J gave up 0 bases, with 15 bases separating them. The CDR3 consists of 17 residues. The CDR3: CASSLSSAGFNSYEQYF. In DNA form, the CDR3 reads TGTGCCAGCAGTTTATCTTCAGCAGGGTTTAACTCCTACGAGCAGTACTTC.

The chain recombines TRBV28 with TRBJ2-7; no definite D call. This CDR3 region has 14 residues. Trimming removed 8 bases at V and 5 bases at J, with 19 bases between. Germline assignment: CDR1 MDHEN and CDR2 SYDVKM. DNA of the CDR3: TGTGCCAGCTTCCCCCAGGCAGGTATCCACGAGCAGTACTTC. Translating it yields CASFPQAGIHEQYF.

The rearrangement joins TRBV7-9 to TRBJ1-5; unclear D gene. CDR3 length equals 14 residues. Germline loops: CDR1 SEHNR, CDR2 FQNEAQ (reference sequence). V was trimmed by 1 base and J by 7 bases, leaving 11 bases between them. CDR3 region: CASSLVGLEQPQHF. Written as DNA, the CDR3 is TGTGCCAGCAGCTTAGTTGGGCTGGAACAGCCCCAGCATTTT.

This clone was seen only a few times. Other DNA sequences in the same sample also yield this CDR3. The genes are TRBV28 and TRBJ1-2, with D unresolved. From germline, CDR1 is MDHEN and CDR2 SYDVKM. Trimming pared 2 bases from V and 4 bases from J, leaving 5 bases between. The CDR3 is 12 residues long. CDR3 loop: CASSLGSYGYTF. The DNA of the CDR3 is TGTGCCAGCAGTTTAGGGAGCTATGGCTACACCTTC.

This chain connects TRBV9 to TRBJ2-7; TRBD2 aligns across 13 bases. The CDR3 loop spans 15 amino acids. The junction had 0 bases not matched to a gene; V was cut back by 3 bases and J by 0 bases. Per germline, CDR1 SGDLS and CDR2 YYNGEE. CDR3 in amino acids: CASSGLAGGSYEQYF. Written as DNA, the CDR3 is TGTGCCAGCAGCGGACTAGCGGGAGGCTCCTACGAGCAGTACTTC.

This clone was counted once. The chain recombines TRBV5-1 with TRBJ2-1; D perhaps matches TRBD2 (6 bases). V shed 0 bases and J shed 8 bases, with 18 bases lying between them. The CDR3 runs to 16 residues. The germline V gene has CDR1 SGHRS and CDR2 YFSETQ. The CDR3 sequence is CASSLDKRATRDEQFF. The CDR3 nucleotides are TGCGCCAGCAGCTTGGATAAGCGGGCGACAAGGGATGAGCAGTTCTTC.

This clone was counted a few times. The CDR3 region has the DNA TGTGCCAGCAGCCCTGGACAGACCTACGAGCAGTACTTC. It codes for CASSPGQTYEQYF. The chain is built from TRBV7-2 and TRBJ2-7, with D possibly TRBD1 on 6 matching bases. CDR1 is SGHTA and CDR2 is FQGNSA in the germline V gene. V lost 5 bases, J lost 2 bases, and 10 bases lay in between. This CDR3 has 13 amino acids.

The V call is TRBV28, the J call TRBJ2-5; TRBD1 agrees at 7 bases. The CDR3 spans 15 residues. Germline CDR1 is MDHEN and CDR2 is SYDVKM. V trimming: 4 bases; J trimming: 5 bases; junction bases outside the gene matches: 10. The chain's CDR3 is CASSWDSQEGETQYF. DNA of the CDR3: TGTGCCAGCAGTTGGGACAGTCAAGAGGGCGAGACCCAGTACTTC.

The rearrangement links TRBV18 to TRBJ1-4, with 8 nucleotides matching TRBD1. CDR1 is KGHSH and CDR2 is LQKENI in the germline V gene. With 5 bases clipped from V and 8 bases from J, the junction kept 13 bases outside the gene matches. The CDR3 has 16 residues. CDR3 in amino acids: CASSSSTGVLQEKLFF. In nucleotides, the CDR3 is TGTGCCAGCTCATCTTCGACAGGGGTGCTTCAGGAAAAACTGTTTTTT.

The CDR3 bases are TGCGCCAGCAGCTTGGCGGAGGGACCCTACGAGCAGTACTTC. Amino acids: CASSLAEGPYEQYF. V is TRBV5-1 and J is TRBJ2-7, with a tentative D call TRBD2 (6 bases). The CDR3 sequence is 14 residues long. Germline CDR1 is SGHRS and CDR2 is YFSETQ. Trimming removed 0 bases from V and 2 bases from J, with 9 bases in between.

The chain links TRBV19 to TRBJ1-1, with 7 bases fitting TRBD1. Germline loops: CDR1 LNHDA, CDR2 SQIVND (reference sequence). Losses at the gene ends were 4 bases for V and 1 base for J; bases not matched to a gene: 9. The CDR3 runs to 16 residues. The DNA of the CDR3 is TGTGCCAGTAGTAGGAAAGGGGGCCAGAAGAACACTGAAGCTTTCTTT. It is translated as CASSRKGGQKNTEAFF.

This clone was recorded once. This chain connects TRBV9 to TRBJ2-7, with D hard to call. The CDR3 runs to 12 residues. CDR1 is SGDLS, CDR2 YYNGEE, per germline. Between the trimmed V and J ends, which lost 0 bases and 4 bases, there was a span of 5 bases. The CDR3 coding sequence is TGTGCCAGCAGCGTAGGTAGTTACGAGCAGTACTTC. Amino acid sequence: CASSVGSYEQYF.

This chain links TRBV27 with TRBJ2-7; a possible D gene is TRBD2 (6 bases). The CDR3 spans 16 residues. The V end was cut by 0 bases, the J end by 1 base, with 13 bases between. CDR1 is MNHEY and CDR2 is SMNVEV in the germline V gene (reference sequence). The CDR3 sequence is CASSLSSGGISYEQYF. The CDR3 DNA sequence: TGTGCCAGCAGTTTATCGAGTGGCGGGATATCCTACGAGCAGTACTTC.

The chain has TRBV30 and TRBJ1-1; a weak D match, TRBD1 (5 bases). V was cut by 2 bases and J by 3 bases, with 13 bases left in between. The CDR3 sequence is 14 residues long. The germline gives CDR1 GTSNPN, CDR2 SVGIG (reference sequence). This CDR3 is CAWSWGRADTEAFF. In nucleotides, the CDR3 is TGTGCCTGGAGTTGGGGGAGGGCAGACACTGAAGCTTTCTTT.

About this clone itself: A junction boundary mismatches the germline segment, possibly from a read error. The genes are TRBV6-9 and TRBJ1-4, with 7 bases that match TRBD1. Per the germline V gene, CDR1 is MNHGY and CDR2 is SVAAGI. The CDR3 extends over 14 amino acids. As DNA, the CDR3 is TGCGTGGGAAAAGACGGGGACAGAGGTGAAAAACTGTTTTTT. It encodes CVGKDGDRGEKLFF.

The chain recombines TRBV5-1 with TRBJ1-5; D remains unclear. The V end was cut by 2 bases, the J end by 1 base, with 10 bases between. In germline, CDR1 is SGHRS, CDR2 YFSETQ. The length of the CDR3 is 15 residues. The CDR3: CASSLNTGSNQPQHF. CDR3 nucleotides: TGCGCCAGCAGCTTAAATACGGGGAGCAATCAGCCCCAGCATTTT.